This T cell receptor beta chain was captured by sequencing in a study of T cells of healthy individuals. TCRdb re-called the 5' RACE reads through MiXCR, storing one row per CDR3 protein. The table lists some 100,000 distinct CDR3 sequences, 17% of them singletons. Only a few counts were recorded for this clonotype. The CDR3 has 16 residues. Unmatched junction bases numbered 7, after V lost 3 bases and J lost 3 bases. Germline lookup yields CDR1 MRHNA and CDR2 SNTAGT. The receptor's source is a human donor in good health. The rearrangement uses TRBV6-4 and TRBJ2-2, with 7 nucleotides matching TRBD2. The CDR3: CASSDRAGADTGELFF. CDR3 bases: TGTGCCAGCAGTGATAGGGCGGGAGCCGACACCGGGGAGCTGTTTTTT.